The 26 T cell receptor beta chains reported below all come from one sample, sequenced in a study of neoadjuvant anti-PD-1 for oral cavity cancer. Produced via immunoSEQ multiplex PCR; TCRdb's table is partial and in-frame only. The sample records 13,000 to 15,000 clones, approximately 71% being singletons. The sequencing used PBMCs, collected before nivolumab (anti-PD-1) treatment. Every receptor here comes from a person aged 35-80 years with oral cavity squamous cell carcinoma.

The rearrangement links TRBV6-1 to TRBJ1-4; D call uncertain. Germline V gives CDR1 MNHNS, CDR2 SASEGT. This CDR3 has 15 amino acids. Trimming removed 4 bases from V and 8 bases from J, with 17 bases in between. CDR3 nucleotides: TGTGCCAGCAGTGCCAGTGAGGGAGGAAGAGAAAAACTGTTTTTT. Translated, it gives CASSASEGGREKLFF.

V gene TRBV30 combines with J gene TRBJ2-5, with D possibly TRBD2 on 6 matching bases. The V and J ends lost 0 bases and 5 bases respectively, with 10 bases between them. The CDR3 extends over 13 amino acids. The germline CDR1 and CDR2 sequences are GTSNPN and SVGIG (reference sequence). In DNA form, the CDR3 reads TGTGCCTGGAGTGTATCGGGGAGGGAGACCCAGTACTTC. Amino acid sequence: CAWSVSGRETQYF.

The gene calls are TRBV9 and TRBJ2-7; unclear D gene. CDR3 length: 12 residues. In germline, CDR1 is SGDLS, CDR2 YYNGEE. V was cut by 3 bases and J by 0 bases, with 4 bases left in between. The CDR3 bases are TGTGCCAGCAGCGGAGACTCCTACGAGCAGTACTTC. Translation: CASSGDSYEQYF.

This rearrangement joins TRBV27 to TRBJ2-7; the D gene is possibly TRBD2 (5 bases). The CDR3 has 16 residues. The V end lost 0 bases, the J end lost 7 bases, and 19 bases lay between the germline ends. Looked up from germline, CDR1 is MNHEY and CDR2 is SMNVEV (reference sequence). Here the CDR3 DNA reads TGTGCCAGCAGTTTATCGTTGAGGGTCCCATTAGCGGAGCAGTACTTC. This translates into CASSLSLRVPLAEQYF.

In DNA, the CDR3 is TGCAGCGTACCGATGTTAGATCTAGCGGGGTATTCAGAGACCCAGTACTTC. This gives the protein CSVPMLDLAGYSETQYF. This chain connects TRBV29-1 to TRBJ2-5, with 9 bases lining up with TRBD2. The CDR3 is 17 amino acids. The V and J ends lost 6 bases and 4 bases, in that order; junction bases with no gene match: 18. The germline V gene has CDR1 SQVTM and CDR2 ANQGSEA.

V gene TRBV13 combines with J gene TRBJ2-3; the match to TRBD2 covers 13 bases. This CDR3 region has 16 residues. V lost 4 bases and J lost 6; bases outside the gene matches: 7. CDR1 and CDR2 (germline): PRHDT, FYEKMQ (reference sequence). The CDR3 region has the DNA TGTGCCAGCAGCTCAACTAGCGGGGGGGCCACCGATACGCAGTATTTT. This gives the protein CASSSTSGGATDTQYF.

The chain employs TRBV6-1 and TRBJ2-1; 12 bases line up with TRBD2. The V and J ends lost 5 bases and 6 bases, in that order; junction bases with no gene match: 5. Germline-derived CDR1 and CDR2 are MNHNS and SASEGT. The CDR3 contains 15 residues. DNA of the CDR3: TGTGCCAGCAGTACTCTAGCGGGGGGGAGCAATGAGCAGTTCTTC. This sequence encodes CASSTLAGGSNEQFF.

V gene TRBV30 combines with J gene TRBJ1-2; no reliable D call. V gave up 0 bases and J gave up 4 bases, with 9 bases separating them. Looked up from germline, CDR1 is GTSNPN and CDR2 is SVGIG (reference sequence). The CDR3 length is 13 residues. CDR3 nucleotide sequence: TGTGCCTGGAGTGTAGAACTGGCCTATGGCTACACCTTC. Its translation: CAWSVELAYGYTF.

This sequence joins TRBV5-4 and TRBJ2-5; TRBD2 aligns across 14 bases. Unmatched junction bases numbered 6, after V lost 4 bases and J lost 1 base. Germline V gene sequence: CDR1 SGHNT, CDR2 YYREEE (reference sequence). CDR3 length: 17 residues. The CDR3 sequence is CASSHPGLAGAQETQYF. The CDR3 DNA sequence: TGTGCCAGCAGCCATCCGGGACTAGCGGGGGCCCAAGAGACCCAGTACTTC.

The V gene is TRBV30, the J gene TRBJ1-1, with D possibly being TRBD1 (5 bases). CDR1 GTSNPN and CDR2 SVGIG come from the germline V gene (reference sequence). The V gene lost 3 bases and the J gene lost 4 bases, with 12 bases spanning the gap. The CDR3 has 13 amino acids. CDR3 protein: CAWSVGDGTEAFF. CDR3 sequence (DNA): TGTGCCTGGAGCGTGGGGGATGGCACTGAAGCTTTCTTT.

V is TRBV5-1 and J is TRBJ1-1, with D possibly being TRBD1 (5 bases). Germline-derived CDR1 and CDR2 are SGHRS and YFSETQ. The CDR3 totals 15 residues. V shed 4 bases and J shed 5 bases, with 18 bases lying between them. This chain's CDR3 is CASSPGPGGETEAFF. DNA for the CDR3: TGCGCCAGCAGCCCGGGCCCGGGGGGGGAGACTGAAGCTTTCTTT.

Here the CDR3 reads CATSSAKTVPPHEQYF. CDR3 bases: TGTGCCACCAGCAGCGCAAAAACAGTTCCCCCCCACGAGCAGTACTTC. This rearrangement joins TRBV15 to TRBJ2-7, with D unresolved. The CDR3 contains 16 residues. V was cut by 3 bases and J by 5 bases, with 20 bases left in between. Germline CDR1 is LNHNV and CDR2 is YYDKDF (reference sequence).

In DNA form, the CDR3 reads TGTGCCAGCTCTCCGGGGGGGAACACAGATACGCAGTATTTT. It is translated as CASSPGGNTDTQYF. The chain joins TRBV18 to TRBJ2-3; 8 bases agree with TRBD2. V lost 6 bases, J lost 2 bases, and 4 bases stayed unmatched. The CDR3 length is 14 residues. Germline values: CDR1 KGHSH, CDR2 LQKENI. The whole variable domain, filled in from reference TRBV18 and TRBJ2-3, reads NAGVMQNPRHLVRRRGQEARLRCSPMKGHSHVYWYRQLPEEGLKFMVYLQKENIIDESGMPKERFSAEFPKEGPSILRIQQVVRGDSAAYFCASSPGGNTDTQYFGPGTRLTVL.

The chain combines TRBV11-2 with TRBJ2-5; D is unclear. CDR3 length: 13 amino acids. V lost 5 bases and J lost 2, with 9 bases in between. Germline V lookup: CDR1 SGHAT, CDR2 FQNNGV. Written as DNA, the CDR3 is TGTGCCAGCAGCCCCGTTCGGCAAGAGACCCAGTACTTC. Its protein product is CASSPVRQETQYF.

The chain links TRBV7-8 to TRBJ1-2; the match to TRBD1 covers 7 bases. CDR1 and CDR2 from the germline V gene are SGHVS and FQNEAQ. V trimming: 1 base; J trimming: 4 bases; junction bases outside the gene matches: 6. This CDR3 spans 15 amino acids. CDR3 protein: CASSLEPGTAYGYTF. The CDR3 DNA reads TGTGCCAGCAGCTTAGAACCGGGGACAGCCTATGGCTACACCTTC.

This clone has just one count. The rearrangement uses TRBV2 and TRBJ2-1; D call uncertain. V was shortened by 1 base and J by 8 bases, with 15 bases between the two germline ends. The CDR3 is 15 amino acids. Germline CDR1 SNHLY, CDR2 FYNNEI. CDR3 region: CASSEVSFPSHEQFF. The CDR3 coding sequence is TGTGCCAGCAGTGAAGTGTCCTTCCCGAGCCATGAGCAGTTCTTC. Full variable domain (rest looked up from reference TRBV2 and TRBJ2-1): EPEVTQTPSHQVTQMGQEVILRCVPISNHLYFYWYRQILGQKVEFLVSFYNNEISEKSEIFDDQFSVERPDGSNFTLKIRSTKLEDSAMYFCASSEVSFPSHEQFFGPGTRLTVL.

The chain carries TRBV15 and TRBJ2-7; the match to TRBD1 covers 8 bases. Germline loops: CDR1 LNHNV, CDR2 YYDKDF (reference sequence). Trimming cost V 0 bases and J 3 bases; bases outside gene matches: 10. This CDR3 is 17 amino acids long. The CDR3 is CATSRDWGTGLSYEQYF. The CDR3 nucleotides read TGTGCCACCAGCAGAGATTGGGGGACAGGACTCAGCTACGAGCAGTACTTC. Full variable domain (missing parts from reference TRBV15 and TRBJ2-7): DAMVIQNPRYQVTQFGKPVTLSCSQTLNHNVMYWYQQKSSQAPKLLFHYYDKDFNNEADTPDNFQSRRPNTSFCFLDIRSPGLGDTAMYLCATSRDWGTGLSYEQYFGPGTRLTVT.

The chain employs TRBV5-5 and TRBJ1-1; 9 bases agree with TRBD1. V shed 4 bases and J 6 bases; nucleotides not matched to a gene: 10. The length of the CDR3 is 15 residues. CDR1 and CDR2 (germline): SGHKS, YYEKEE (reference sequence). The CDR3 is CASSLLGQGWAEAFF. The CDR3 DNA follows: TGTGCCAGCAGCCTCCTCGGACAGGGGTGGGCTGAAGCTTTCTTT.

The table lists this clone with a count of one. The rearrangement links TRBV5-6 to TRBJ2-2; D remains ambiguous. V lost 2 bases and J 7 bases, leaving 3 bases between the germline ends. CDR1 and CDR2 (germline): SGHDT, YYEEEE. The CDR3 is 11 residues long. For the CDR3, the DNA is TGTGCCAGCAGCTTTAGCGGGGAGCTGTTTTTT. This encodes CASSFSGELFF.

The V call is TRBV6-4, the J call TRBJ1-2, with TRBD1 matching over 7 bases. Germline V gives CDR1 MRHNA, CDR2 SNTAGT. CDR3 length equals 17 residues. V shed 4 bases and J 7 bases; nucleotides not matched to a gene: 18. CDR3 residues: CASSVKGEGAEPSGYTF. The CDR3 DNA reads as TGTGCCAGCAGTGTCAAGGGTGAGGGGGCGGAACCCTCTGGCTACACCTTC.

The chain recombines TRBV28 with TRBJ2-7, with 7 bases fitting TRBD1. With V trimmed by 3 bases and J by 4 bases, 6 bases remained unmatched. The germline V gene encodes CDR1 MDHEN and CDR2 SYDVKM. The CDR3 sequence is 14 residues long. In DNA form, the CDR3 reads TGTGCCAGCAGTTTCTTAGGGGGCAGGTACGAGCAGTACTTC. Its translation: CASSFLGGRYEQYF.

V gene TRBV7-9 combines with J gene TRBJ1-2; D is undetermined. CDR1 and CDR2 from the germline V gene are SEHNR and FQNEAQ (reference sequence). V gave up 7 bases and J gave up 4 bases, with 16 bases separating them. This CDR3 comprises 14 residues. CDR3 coding DNA: TGTGCCAGCAACTCCCAGGACGGCCCCTATGGCTACACCTTC. The encoded protein is CASNSQDGPYGYTF.

This chain uses TRBV27 with TRBJ1-3, with D uncertain. The CDR3 extends over 15 amino acids. V gave up 2 bases and J gave up 2 bases, with 10 bases separating them. Germline V gene data show CDR1 as MNHEY and CDR2 as SMNVEV (reference sequence). The CDR3 sequence: CASSLSRVAGNTIYF. For the CDR3, the DNA is TGTGCCAGCAGTTTAAGCCGGGTGGCTGGAAACACCATATATTTT.

The rearrangement joins TRBV5-6 to TRBJ2-3, with 9 bases that match TRBD2. The CDR3 loop spans 16 amino acids. The V and J ends lost 4 bases and 2 bases, in that order; junction bases with no gene match: 8. The V gene's germline CDR1 is SGHDT and CDR2 YYEEEE. The CDR3 nucleotides read TGTGCCAGCAGCCATCCGGTAGCGGGGGCCACAGATACGCAGTATTTT. Its protein product is CASSHPVAGATDTQYF.

The J gene is TRBJ1-2, the V gene TRBV5-6; 9 bases fit TRBD1. The junction had 7 bases not matched to a gene; V was cut back by 2 bases and J by 8 bases. The germline V gene encodes CDR1 SGHDT and CDR2 YYEEEE. There are 14 residues in the CDR3. CDR3: CASSFRDRAGGYTF. The CDR3 nucleotides are TGTGCCAGCAGCTTTAGGGACAGGGCAGGAGGCTACACCTTC.

The chain joins TRBV5-4 to TRBJ1-2; D perhaps matches TRBD1 (6 bases). The CDR3 consists of 13 residues. Between the trimmed V and J ends, which lost 2 bases and 8 bases, there was a span of 13 bases. CDR1 is SGHNT and CDR2 is YYREEE in the germline V gene (reference sequence). The CDR3 nucleotides read TGTGCCAGCAGCTTTTTGGGGGGCGGAGGCTACACCTTC. It specifies CASSFLGGGGYTF.